These 21 T cell receptor beta chains were all obtained from the same sample, sequenced in a study of somatic mutations in cytotoxic T cells in rheumatoid arthritis. Clones were sequenced by immunoSEQ multiplex PCR, and TCRdb holds only the in-frame ones, with some missing. The data show roughly 4,000 clones, 60% to 80% seen once. The sequenced sample consisted of CD8+ T cells sorted from blood. The receptors were gathered from an adult with rheumatoid arthritis.

This clone was observed a handful of times. V and J are TRBV11-3 and TRBJ2-1; D unresolved. Germline lookup yields CDR1 SGHNT and CDR2 YENEEA. The V and J ends lost 4 bases and 1 base respectively, with 5 bases between them. The CDR3 covers 13 residues. The CDR3: CASSSKSYNEQFF. The CDR3 region has the DNA TGTGCCAGCAGCTCCAAATCCTACAATGAGCAGTTCTTC.

This clone was seen a handful of times. V is TRBV5-5 and J is TRBJ2-7; D uncertain. The V end lost 4 bases, the J end lost 1 base, and 9 bases lay between the germline ends. The CDR3 loop spans 13 amino acids. The germline V gene has CDR1 SGHKS and CDR2 YYEKEE (reference sequence). DNA of the CDR3: TGTGCCAGCAGCCCGGACGTTTCCTACGAGCAGTACTTC. It codes for CASSPDVSYEQYF.

About this clone: The sample contains more than one DNA sequence encoding this CDR3. The genes are TRBV13 and TRBJ2-7; tentatively, D is TRBD2 (6 bases). The CDR3 loop spans 14 amino acids. V was shortened by 3 bases and J by 0 bases, with 9 bases between the two germline ends. Per the germline V gene, CDR1 is PRHDT and CDR2 is FYEKMQ (reference sequence). Written as DNA, the CDR3 is TGTGCCAGCAGCTTCCGGGGGAGCTCCTACGAGCAGTACTTC. It specifies CASSFRGSSYEQYF.

The V call is TRBV28, the J call TRBJ1-4, with D unclear. Per the germline V gene, CDR1 is MDHEN and CDR2 is SYDVKM. The CDR3 is 18 amino acids. Trimming left V 5 bases short and J 1 base short, with 20 bases between. CDR3 bases: TGTGCCAGCAGTCCTTCCCCTATAACCTTACTAACTAATGAAAAACTGTTTTTT. Translated: CASSPSPITLLTNEKLFF.

This rearrangement joins TRBV14 to TRBJ1-2, with 7 bases aligning to TRBD1. Germline CDR1 is SGHDN and CDR2 is FVKESK. V was pared by 6 bases and J by 4 bases, with 8 bases of the junction left unmatched. There are 14 residues in the CDR3. CDR3 in DNA: TGTGCCAGCAGTCAGGGGGGCTCACCCTATGGCTACACCTTC. Translated, it gives CASSQGGSPYGYTF.

This clone was detected a few times. The gene calls are TRBV2 and TRBJ1-1; D is possibly TRBD1 (5 bases). Germline V gene lookup returns CDR1 SNHLY and CDR2 FYNNEI. The CDR3 covers 14 residues. The V and J ends lost 4 bases and 0 bases respectively, with 9 bases between them. The CDR3: CASSATDMNTEAFF. The CDR3 DNA reads as TGTGCCAGCAGTGCGACAGACATGAACACTGAAGCTTTCTTT.

The CDR3 DNA sequence: TGTGCCAGCAGCCTTCAGCATGAGCAGTTCTTC. Translated: CASSLQHEQFF. The chain recombines TRBV7-9 with TRBJ2-1; D remains unclear. This CDR3 contains 11 residues. CDR1 is SEHNR and CDR2 is FQNEAQ in the germline V gene (reference sequence). V shed 5 bases and J shed 8 bases, with 7 bases lying between them.

The chain employs TRBV7-3 and TRBJ2-3; 8 bases fit TRBD1. Germline CDR1 SGHTA, CDR2 FQGTGA. The trim removed 5 bases at V and 8 bases at J, leaving 9 bases unmatched. This CDR3 has 14 amino acids. Written as DNA, the CDR3 is TGTGCCAGCAGCCCACTCAGGGGGCTCGGTACGCAGTATTTT. It specifies CASSPLRGLGTQYF.

J is TRBJ1-1 and V is TRBV19, with unresolved D. With 6 bases removed from V and 0 bases from J, the gap between germline ends came to 11 bases. CDR1 LNHDA and CDR2 SQIVND come from the germline V gene (reference sequence). CDR3 length equals 14 residues. As DNA, the CDR3 is TGTGCCAGTAGGAGAGGGATACTGAACACTGAAGCTTTCTTT. Translated, it gives CASRRGILNTEAFF.

This clone has just a few counts. The chain combines TRBV9 with TRBJ2-2; D is possibly TRBD2 (7 bases). V was shortened by 3 bases and J by 5 bases, with 14 bases between the two germline ends. CDR3 size: 15 residues. Per the germline V gene, CDR1 is SGDLS and CDR2 is YYNGEE. CDR3 sequence: CASSEPGEGTGELFF. The CDR3 nucleotides read TGTGCCAGCAGCGAACCAGGGGAGGGGACCGGGGAGCTGTTTTTT.

In this sample, this clone turned up a few times. This chain uses TRBV21-1 with TRBJ1-2; the table gives TRBD1 as D, unverified against the DNA. TRBV21-1 is noted as a pseudogene. The length of the CDR3 is 16 residues. CDR3 nucleotides: TGTGCCAGCAGCACGCCGGACAGGGGGCGATGCTATGGCTACACCTTC. This sequence encodes CASSTPDRGRCYGYTF.

The CDR3 sequence: CASSDLTGPPGNQPQHF. In DNA form, the CDR3 reads TGTGCCAGCAGTGATCTGACAGGCCCCCCCGGCAATCAGCCCCAGCATTTT. The chain combines TRBV6-1 with TRBJ1-5; perhaps TRBD1 as D (6 bases). The V gene's germline CDR1 is MNHNS and CDR2 SASEGT. The germline V and J ends were trimmed by 3 bases and 2 bases, with 17 bases remaining between them. The CDR3 sequence is 17 residues long.

The V gene is TRBV7-6, the J gene TRBJ2-3; D unresolved. V shed 5 bases and J shed 1 base, with 19 bases lying between them. The CDR3 loop spans 17 amino acids. Germline V gives CDR1 SGHVS, CDR2 FNYEAQ. The CDR3 region has the DNA TGTGCCAGCAGCCCCCTACTTAGGGCTGTGGGCACAGATACGCAGTATTTT. Its protein product is CASSPLLRAVGTDTQYF.

The chain carries TRBV7-9 and TRBJ2-5, with unresolved D. Trimming shortened V by 5 bases and J by 2 bases, and 9 bases separated the two germline ends. The CDR3 spans 13 residues. Germline V gene sequence: CDR1 SEHNR, CDR2 FQNEAQ (reference sequence). In DNA, the CDR3 is TGTGCCAGCAGCGCACCGTTACAAGAGACCCAGTACTTC. Protein product: CASSAPLQETQYF.

This clone was picked up a small number of times. This chain connects TRBV27 to TRBJ1-2; no clear D gene. The germline V gene encodes CDR1 MNHEY and CDR2 SMNVEV (reference sequence). The V end was cut by 10 bases, the J end by 4 bases, with 10 bases between. This CDR3 is built from 11 residues. The CDR3 loop is CAIYTPYGYTF. The CDR3 DNA reads as TGTGCCATCTACACCCCCTATGGCTACACCTTC.

This chain joins TRBV4-3 and TRBJ2-1; TRBD2 aligns across 8 bases. J was trimmed by 12 bases and V by 2 bases; bases with no gene match: 6. The length of the CDR3 is 13 residues. Germline assignment: CDR1 LGHNA and CDR2 YSLEER. This CDR3 reads CASSQTGGLGQFF. The DNA for the CDR3 is TGCGCCAGCAGCCAAACGGGGGGGCTGGGGCAGTTCTTC.

This clone counts as large. V and J are TRBV4-1 and TRBJ1-1; D possibly corresponds to TRBD1 (5 bases). The CDR3 runs to 14 residues. Trimming pared 0 bases from V and 3 bases from J, leaving 8 bases between. Germline CDR1 and CDR2: MGHRA and YSYEKL. CDR3 residues: CASSQDQGYTEAFF. The DNA for the CDR3 is TGCGCCAGCAGCCAAGATCAGGGATACACTGAAGCTTTCTTT.

V gene TRBV7-9 combines with J gene TRBJ1-5; D is uncertain. The CDR3 is 14 amino acids. The germline V and J ends were trimmed by 1 base and 5 bases, with 9 bases remaining between them. CDR1 is SEHNR, CDR2 FQNEAQ, per germline (reference sequence). The CDR3 nucleotides are TGTGCCAGCAGCTTAGGGTCAGCAGATCAGCCCCAGCATTTT. Translating gives CASSLGSADQPQHF.

This clone occurred once. The chain has TRBV28 and TRBJ2-1, with D perhaps matching TRBD2 (6 bases). Trimming took off 6 bases at V and 7 bases at J, with 16 bases between the two ends. Germline values: CDR1 MDHEN, CDR2 SYDVKM. The CDR3 covers 14 residues. The CDR3, as DNA: TGTGCCAGCAGCTATCTAGGACTAATGAATGAGCAGTTCTTC. Its protein is CASSYLGLMNEQFF.

The chain is built from TRBV5-6 and TRBJ1-6; no clear D gene. Per germline, CDR1 SGHDT and CDR2 YYEEEE. This CDR3 has 14 residues. Trimming stripped 4 bases from V and 13 bases from J, with 18 bases between. DNA for the CDR3: TGTGCCAGCAGCATTGGGGTTTCTCTCCTGCCCCTCCACTTT. Protein sequence: CASSIGVSLLPLHF.

The chain carries TRBV28 and TRBJ1-2; D call uncertain. The CDR3 is 11 amino acids. V shed 6 bases and J shed 8 bases, with 10 bases lying between them. Germline-derived CDR1 and CDR2 are MDHEN and SYDVKM. CDR3 amino acids: CASSSNRGYTF. CDR3 nucleotides: TGTGCCAGCAGCTCTAATAGGGGCTACACCTTC.